A single T cell receptor (beta chain) is shown here with its context. No antigen is known for it. The sample comes from a study of cytomegalovirus exposure and HLA in healthy donors. Whole-study context: There were 90 million to 140 million unique TCR beta sequences, drawn from about 180 million T cells, in an earlier analysis. The study's findings and limits: The presence/absence work took it that sequencing depth was about the same across donors.

Germline V lookup: CDR1 ENHRY, CDR2 SYGVKD. This CDR3 is built from 13 residues. V gave up 2 bases and J gave up 8 bases, with 9 bases separating them. PCR used 60 Vbeta primers and 13 Jbeta primers. Measured with immunoSEQ multiplex PCR; TCRdb has only the in-frame clones, and not every one. The data hold some 120,000 clones, with about 74% observed a single time. This cohort consisted of healthy bone marrow donors. These donors counted as nominally healthy when sampled, but unrecorded immune exposures were likely. This chain links TRBV10-3 with TRBJ1-4; D is uncertain. This clonotype was sampled from a woman aged 50 to 60 in good health and CMV-seropositive. Material for sequencing was PBMCs. In nucleotides, the CDR3 is TGTGCCATCAGTGAGGCGGGGAGGGAAAAACTGTTTTTT. It codes for CAISEAGREKLFF.